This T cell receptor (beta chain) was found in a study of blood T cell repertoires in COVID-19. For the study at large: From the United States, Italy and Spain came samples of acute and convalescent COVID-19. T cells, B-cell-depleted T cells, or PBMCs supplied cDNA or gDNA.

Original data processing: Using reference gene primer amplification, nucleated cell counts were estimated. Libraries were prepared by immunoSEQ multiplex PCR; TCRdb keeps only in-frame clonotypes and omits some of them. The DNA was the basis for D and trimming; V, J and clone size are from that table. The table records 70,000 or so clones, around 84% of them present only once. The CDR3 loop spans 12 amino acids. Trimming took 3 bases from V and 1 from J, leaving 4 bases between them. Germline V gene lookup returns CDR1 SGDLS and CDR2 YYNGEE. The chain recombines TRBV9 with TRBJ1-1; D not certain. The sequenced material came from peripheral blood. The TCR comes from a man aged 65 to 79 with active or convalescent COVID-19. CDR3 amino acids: CASSAQNTEAFF. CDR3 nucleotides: TGTGCCAGCAGCGCACAGAACACTGAAGCTTTCTTT. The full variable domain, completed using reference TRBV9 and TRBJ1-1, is DSGVTQTPKHLITATGQRVTLRCSPRSGDLSVYWYQQSLDQGLQFLIQYYNGEERAKGNILERFSAQQFPDLHSELNLSSLELGDSALYFCASSAQNTEAFFGQGTRLTVV.